The sequence of this TCR beta chain was determined in a study of OX40 agonist ivuxolimab in advanced cancers. Turning to the study itself: Previous treatment with anti-PD-1, anti-PD-L1 or anti-CTLA-4 therapy was allowed; about 40% had received some. Three patients had partial responses: one hepatocellular carcinoma, two cutaneous melanoma.

Here immunoSEQ multiplex PCR was the method, and the copy in TCRdb shows in-frame clones only, minus some. The table has about 75,000 clones, roughly nine tenths seen once. Notes on this clone: Its matching antigen is unknown.

General study points: The specificity for antigen of the expanded peripheral T cells was not determined.

The length of the CDR3 is 16 residues. CDR1 and CDR2 from the germline V gene are LGHNA and YSLEER. V shed 4 bases and J shed 4 bases, with 17 bases lying between them. With baseline, cycle 4 day 1, and cycle 7 day 1 as timepoints, blood was sampled. This chain connects TRBV4-3 to TRBJ2-1; D may be TRBD1 (8 bases). The origin of this receptor is an adult with an advanced solid tumor such as melanoma, head and neck, liver or kidney cancer. Material: CD4+ or CD8+ T cells sorted from blood, obtained in a trial of the OX40 agonist ivuxolimab. CDR3 sequence (DNA): TGCGCCAGCAGCCCCGAAAACAGGGGGGGATACAATGAGCAGTTCTTC. Residues: CASSPENRGGYNEQFF.